These 9 T cell receptor beta chains were all obtained from the same sample, sequenced in a study of T cells in Graves' hyperthyroidism and ophthalmopathy. TCR beta CDR3 region amplification was performed from RNA transcripts. TCR CDR3 regions were first amplified by RT-PCR with HTBI primers. TCRdb processed the multiplex PCR reads anew with MiXCR; each CDR3 protein has one entry. Here the sample spans fewer than 900,000 distinct CDR3 sequences, roughly 20% being singletons. Sequencing input: blood. The receptors here all came from a woman aged 45-59 years with Graves' hyperthyroidism that later progressed to Graves' ophthalmopathy.

Many counts were recorded for this clonotype. An end of the junction does not agree with germline; a read error may underlie this. This rearrangement joins TRBV5-1 to TRBJ1-2; D possibly corresponds to TRBD1 (5 bases). CDR3 size: 15 residues. Germline CDR1 reads SGHRS; CDR2 reads YFSETQ. The CDR3 DNA is TGCGCCAGCAGACAGGCCATCGACAGCAGCTATAGCTACACCTTC. Translating gives CASRQAIDSSYSYTF.

This chain links TRBV7-3 with TRBJ1-5; perhaps TRBD1 as D (5 bases). Germline CDR1 is SGHTA and CDR2 is FQGTGA. The CDR3 spans 13 residues. Trimming took 10 bases from V and 6 from J, leaving 16 bases between them. The CDR3 nucleotides are TGTGCCAAAACAACCGGGGGGGGTCAGCCCCAGCATTTT. It specifies CAKTTGGGQPQHF.

This clonotype was seen more than once but under ten times. The chain uses TRBV19 and TRBJ1-4, with unresolved D. The V end was cut by 7 bases, the J end by 5 bases, with 8 bases between. The CDR3 contains 12 residues. The V gene's germline CDR1 is LNHDA and CDR2 SQIVND (reference sequence). The CDR3 region has the DNA TGTGCCAGTACCGGGTTAAATGAAAAACTGTTTTTT. It translates to CASTGLNEKLFF.

This rearrangement joins TRBV13 to TRBJ1-5; D not certain. In germline, CDR1 is PRHDT, CDR2 FYEKMQ (reference sequence). Trimming pared 6 bases from V and 0 bases from J, leaving 12 bases between. The CDR3 sequence is 15 residues long. The CDR3 DNA reads as TGTGCCAGCAGTTCAAGATCTTATAGCAATCAGCCCCAGCATTTT. This sequence encodes CASSSRSYSNQPQHF.

The chain joins TRBV20-1 to TRBJ1-6, with 7 positions matching TRBD1. The trim removed 4 bases at V and 8 bases at J, leaving 8 bases unmatched. The CDR3 is 14 residues long. Looked up from germline, CDR1 is DFQATT and CDR2 is SNEGSKA (reference sequence). CDR3 sequence (DNA): TGCAGTGCTAAGTACCAGGGGGGGGATTCACCCCTCCACTTT. Translating it yields CSAKYQGGDSPLHF.

J is TRBJ1-5 and V is TRBV27; a weak D match, TRBD1 (5 bases). This CDR3 has 15 amino acids. Trimming cost V 5 bases and J 5 bases, with 16 bases left between them. Germline lookup yields CDR1 MNHEY and CDR2 SMNVEV (reference sequence). The CDR3 coding sequence is TGTGCCAGCAGTCTTCATTGGGGGGGTGATCAGCCCCAGCATTTT. This codes for CASSLHWGGDQPQHF.

Only a few counts were recorded for this clonotype. This rearrangement joins TRBV6-1 to TRBJ1-4, with D possibly being TRBD1 (6 bases). Trimming took 8 bases from V and 2 from J, leaving 9 bases between them. CDR1 is MNHNS, CDR2 SASEGT, per germline. CDR3 length: 13 residues. The CDR3 region is CASHRATNEKLFF. CDR3 bases: TGTGCCAGCCACAGGGCGACTAATGAAAAACTGTTTTTT.

This clonotype was observed many times. The chain links TRBV28 to TRBJ2-2; TRBD1 agrees at 9 bases. The germline CDR1 and CDR2 sequences are MDHEN and SYDVKM. The CDR3 is made up of 17 amino acids. The V gene end was trimmed by 4 bases and the J gene end by 5 bases; junction bases not matched to a gene: 11. The CDR3 DNA reads as TGTGCCAGCAGTTCGAGTGACAGGGGGAGGATAACCGGGGAGCTGTTTTTT. It codes for CASSSSDRGRITGELFF.

This clonotype has at least ten counts. The chain joins TRBV3-1 to TRBJ2-1; tentative D call: TRBD1 (5 bases). Germline V gives CDR1 LGHDT, CDR2 YNNKEL (reference sequence). Deletions cut 0 bases from V and 9 bases from J, with 12 bases between. The CDR3 runs 14 residues. CDR3 region: CASSQDHRSLEQFF. In nucleotides, the CDR3 is TGTGCCAGCAGCCAAGACCACAGGTCCCTTGAGCAGTTCTTC.